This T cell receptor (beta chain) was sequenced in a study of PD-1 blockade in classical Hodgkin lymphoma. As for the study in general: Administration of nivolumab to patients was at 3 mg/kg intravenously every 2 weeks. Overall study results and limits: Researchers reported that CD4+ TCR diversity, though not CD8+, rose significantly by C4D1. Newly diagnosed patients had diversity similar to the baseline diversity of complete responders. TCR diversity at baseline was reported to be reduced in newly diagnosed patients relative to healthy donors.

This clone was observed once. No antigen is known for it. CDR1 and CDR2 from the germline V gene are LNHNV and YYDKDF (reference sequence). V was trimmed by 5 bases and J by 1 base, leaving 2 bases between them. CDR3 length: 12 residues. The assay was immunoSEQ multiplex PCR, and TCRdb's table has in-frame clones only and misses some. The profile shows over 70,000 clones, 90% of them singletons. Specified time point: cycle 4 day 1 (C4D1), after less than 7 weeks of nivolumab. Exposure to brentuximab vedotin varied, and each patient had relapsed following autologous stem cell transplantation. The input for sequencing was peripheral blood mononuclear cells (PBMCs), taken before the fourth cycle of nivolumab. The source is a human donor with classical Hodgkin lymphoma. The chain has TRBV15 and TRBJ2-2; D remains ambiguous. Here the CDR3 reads CATSGNTGELFF. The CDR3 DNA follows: TGTGCCACCAGCGGGAACACCGGGGAGCTGTTTTTT.